This T cell receptor beta chain came from a study of lymphopenia after photon versus proton radiotherapy. Findings and limits, study-wide: Post-nadir diversity loss with photons came from oligoclonal expansion, particularly CD8+ Temra cells. Under photons, naive T cells and diversity fell while effector/memory populations rose. Only patients who died were analyzed for survival; proton advantage is unproven.

Data came from immunoSEQ multiplex PCR; TCRdb stores just in-frame clones and leaves some out. The table lists tens of thousands of clones, approximately 84% of them singletons. In regard to this clone: The antigen is undetermined.

Germline-derived CDR1 and CDR2 are SGHRS and YFSETQ. This CDR3 region has 17 residues. J lost 7 bases, V lost 4 bases, and 14 bases had no gene match. This rearrangement joins TRBV5-1 to TRBJ2-1, with 10 nucleotides matching TRBD2. The clonotype comes from a man aged 55 to 70 with pancreatic cancer. Here the sequenced sample was peripheral blood, taken from a patient treated with proton-based radiotherapy. The CDR3 reads CASSPSTLAGIANEQFF. In DNA, the CDR3 is TGCGCCAGCAGCCCGAGTACACTAGCGGGAATAGCAAATGAGCAGTTCTTC.